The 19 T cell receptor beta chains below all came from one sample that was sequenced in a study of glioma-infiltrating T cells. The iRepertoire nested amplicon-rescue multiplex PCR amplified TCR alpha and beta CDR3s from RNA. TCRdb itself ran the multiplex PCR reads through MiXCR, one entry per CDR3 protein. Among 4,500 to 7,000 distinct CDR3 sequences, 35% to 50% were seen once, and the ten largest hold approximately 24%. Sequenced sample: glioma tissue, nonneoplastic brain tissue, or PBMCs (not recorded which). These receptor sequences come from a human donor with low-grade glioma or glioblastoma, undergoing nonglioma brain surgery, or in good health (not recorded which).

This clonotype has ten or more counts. In nucleotides, the CDR3 is TGTGCCAGCAGAATCGACAGTAATGAAAAACTGTTTTTT. It translates to CASRIDSNEKLFF. The chain joins TRBV12-3 or TRBV12-4 to TRBJ1-4; possibly TRBD1 for D (5 bases). V lost 6 bases to trimming and J lost 4 bases, with 9 bases between them. This CDR3 has 13 amino acids.

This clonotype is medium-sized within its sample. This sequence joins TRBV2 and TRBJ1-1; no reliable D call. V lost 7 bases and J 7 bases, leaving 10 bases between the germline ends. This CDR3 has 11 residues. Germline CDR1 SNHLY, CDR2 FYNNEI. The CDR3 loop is CASIKDREAFF. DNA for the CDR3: TGTGCCAGCATCAAGGACCGTGAAGCTTTCTTT.

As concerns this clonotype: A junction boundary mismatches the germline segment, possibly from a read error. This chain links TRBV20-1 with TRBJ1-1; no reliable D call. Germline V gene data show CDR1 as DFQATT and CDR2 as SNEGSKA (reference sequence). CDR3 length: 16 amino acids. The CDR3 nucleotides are TGCAGTGCTAGAGAAATAGTTGGGTACCTGAACACTAAAGCTTTCTTT. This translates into CSAREIVGYLNTKAFF.

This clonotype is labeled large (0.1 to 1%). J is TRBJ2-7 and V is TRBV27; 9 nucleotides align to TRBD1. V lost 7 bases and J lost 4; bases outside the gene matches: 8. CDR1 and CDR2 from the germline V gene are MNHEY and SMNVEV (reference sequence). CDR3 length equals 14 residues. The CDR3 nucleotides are TGTGCCAGCAAGAAACAGGGGGCCCAATACGAGCAGTACTTC. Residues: CASKKQGAQYEQYF.

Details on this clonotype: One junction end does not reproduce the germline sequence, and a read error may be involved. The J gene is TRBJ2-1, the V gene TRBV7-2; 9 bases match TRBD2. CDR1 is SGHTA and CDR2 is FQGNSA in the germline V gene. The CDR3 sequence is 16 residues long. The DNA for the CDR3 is TGTGCCAGCAGATTAGGTAGCGGGAGCCCCTACAATGAGCAGTTCTTC. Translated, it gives CASRLGSGSPYNEQFF.

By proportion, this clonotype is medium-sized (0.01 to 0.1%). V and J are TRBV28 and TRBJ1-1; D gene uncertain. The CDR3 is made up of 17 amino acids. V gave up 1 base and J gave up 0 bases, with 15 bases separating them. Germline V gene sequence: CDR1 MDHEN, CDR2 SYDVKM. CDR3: CASSLLTPDTLNTEAFF. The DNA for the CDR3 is TGTGCCAGCAGTTTATTAACCCCTGACACCTTGAACACTGAAGCTTTCTTT.

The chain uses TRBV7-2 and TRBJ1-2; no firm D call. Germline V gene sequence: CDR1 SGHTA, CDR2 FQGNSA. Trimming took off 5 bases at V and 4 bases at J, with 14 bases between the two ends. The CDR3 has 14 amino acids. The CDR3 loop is CASSLSRLLYGYTF. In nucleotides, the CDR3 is TGTGCCAGCAGCCTATCGAGACTGCTCTATGGCTACACCTTC.

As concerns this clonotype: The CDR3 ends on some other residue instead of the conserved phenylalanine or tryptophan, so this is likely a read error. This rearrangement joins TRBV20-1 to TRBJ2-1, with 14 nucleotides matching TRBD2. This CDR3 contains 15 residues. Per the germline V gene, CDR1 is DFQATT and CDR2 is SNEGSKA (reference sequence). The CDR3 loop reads CSGTSGSLRDNEQFL. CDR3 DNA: TGCAGCGGGACTAGCGGGAGTCTCCGAGACAATGAGCAGTTCCTC.

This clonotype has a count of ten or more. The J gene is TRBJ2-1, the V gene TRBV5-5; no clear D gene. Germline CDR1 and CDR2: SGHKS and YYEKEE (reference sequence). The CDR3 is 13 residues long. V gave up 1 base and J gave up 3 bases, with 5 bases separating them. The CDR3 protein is CASSLFHYNEQFF. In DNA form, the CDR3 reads TGTGCCAGCAGCTTGTTCCACTACAATGAGCAGTTCTTC. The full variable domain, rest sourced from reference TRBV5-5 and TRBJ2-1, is DAGVTQSPTHLIKTRGQQVTLRCSPISGHKSVSWYQQVLGQGPQFIFQYYEKEERGRGNFPDRFSARQFPNYSSELNVNALLLGDSALYLCASSLFHYNEQFFGPGTRLTVL.

This CDR3 is CASSYSQRGYTDTQYF. The CDR3 DNA follows: TGTGCCAGCAGTTACTCCCAGCGGGGGTACACAGATACGCAGTATTTT. The chain joins TRBV6-2 or TRBV6-3 to TRBJ2-3, with 8 nucleotides matching TRBD2. The CDR3 is made up of 16 amino acids. Germline values: CDR1 MNHEY, CDR2 SVGEGT. J lost 2 bases, V lost 0 bases, and 4 bases had no gene match.

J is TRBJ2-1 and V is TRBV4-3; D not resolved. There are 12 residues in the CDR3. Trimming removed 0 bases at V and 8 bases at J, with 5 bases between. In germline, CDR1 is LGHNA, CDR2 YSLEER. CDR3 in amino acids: CASSQDPDEQFF. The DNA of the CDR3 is TGCGCCAGCAGCCAAGATCCGGATGAGCAGTTCTTC.

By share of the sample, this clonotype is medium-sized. The CDR3, as DNA: TGTGCCAGCAGTCGAACCGGACAGGCCCCAAATCAGCCCCAGCATTTT. Protein product: CASSRTGQAPNQPQHF. The chain has TRBV6-1 and TRBJ1-5; the match to TRBD1 covers 7 bases. This CDR3 region has 16 residues. V lost 5 bases to trimming and J lost 4 bases; unmatched junction nucleotides: 11. The germline CDR1 and CDR2 sequences are MNHNS and SASEGT.

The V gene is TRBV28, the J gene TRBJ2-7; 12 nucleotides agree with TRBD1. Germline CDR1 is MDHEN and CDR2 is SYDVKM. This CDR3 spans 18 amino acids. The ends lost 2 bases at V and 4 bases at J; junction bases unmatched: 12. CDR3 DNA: TGTGCCAGCAGTTTAGCGGGGACGGGACAGGGGGCCCAATACGAGCAGTACTTC. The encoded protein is CASSLAGTGQGAQYEQYF. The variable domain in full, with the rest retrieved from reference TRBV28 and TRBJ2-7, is DVKVTQSSRYLVKRTGEKVFLECVQDMDHENMFWYRQDPGLGLRLIYFSYDVKMKEKGDIPEGYSVSREKKERFSLILESASTNQTSMYLCASSLAGTGQGAQYEQYFGPGTRLTVT.

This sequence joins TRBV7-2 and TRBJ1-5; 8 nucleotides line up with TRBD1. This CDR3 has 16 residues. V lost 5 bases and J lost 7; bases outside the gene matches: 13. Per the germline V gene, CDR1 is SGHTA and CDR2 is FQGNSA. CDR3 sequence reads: CASSPPGGSQVQPQHF. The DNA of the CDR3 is TGTGCCAGCAGCCCTCCAGGGGGCTCACAGGTACAGCCCCAGCATTTT.

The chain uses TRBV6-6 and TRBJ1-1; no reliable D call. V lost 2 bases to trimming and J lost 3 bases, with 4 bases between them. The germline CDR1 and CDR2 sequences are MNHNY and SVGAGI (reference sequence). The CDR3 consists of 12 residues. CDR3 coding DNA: TGTGCCAGCAGTTACGAGTACACTGAAGCTTTCTTT. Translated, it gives CASSYEYTEAFF.

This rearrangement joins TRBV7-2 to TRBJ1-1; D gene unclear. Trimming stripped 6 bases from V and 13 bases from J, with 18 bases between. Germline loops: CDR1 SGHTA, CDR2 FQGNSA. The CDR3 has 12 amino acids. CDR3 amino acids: CASSVSPISDFF. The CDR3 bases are TGTGCCAGCAGTGTATCCCCAATTAGTGATTTCTTT.

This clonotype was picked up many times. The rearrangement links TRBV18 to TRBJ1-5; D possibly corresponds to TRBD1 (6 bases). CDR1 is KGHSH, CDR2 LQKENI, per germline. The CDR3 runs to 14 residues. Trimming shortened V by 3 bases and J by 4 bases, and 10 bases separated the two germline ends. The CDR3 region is CASSPFRGNQPQHF. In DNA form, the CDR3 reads TGTGCCAGCTCACCTTTTAGGGGGAATCAGCCCCAGCATTTT.

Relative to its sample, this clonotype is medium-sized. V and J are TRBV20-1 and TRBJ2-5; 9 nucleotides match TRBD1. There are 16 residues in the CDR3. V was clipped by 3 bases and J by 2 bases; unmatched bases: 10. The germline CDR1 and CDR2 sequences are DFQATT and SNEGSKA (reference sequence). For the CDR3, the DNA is TGCAGTGCTAGTCGAGACAGGGGGTCCCAGCAAGAGACCCAGTACTTC. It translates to CSASRDRGSQQETQYF.

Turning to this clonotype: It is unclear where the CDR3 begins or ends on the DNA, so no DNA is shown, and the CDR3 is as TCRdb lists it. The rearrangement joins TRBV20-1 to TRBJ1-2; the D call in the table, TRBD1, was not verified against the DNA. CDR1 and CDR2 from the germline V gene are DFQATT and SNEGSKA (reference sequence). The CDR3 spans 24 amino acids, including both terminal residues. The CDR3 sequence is CSASRGSLLNEQFFGPGTLPGYTF.